One T cell receptor beta chain is described in this entry. The antigen remains undetermined. Sorted populations were all over 95% pure. As every portion of the isolated RNA was reverse transcribed, the sequencing read expressed TCRB transcripts. TCRdb's table, derived via immunoSEQ multiplex PCR, lists solely in-frame clones and lacks some. This table holds nearly 700,000 clones, 13% found once. This entry belongs to a study of beta chain features in type 1 diabetes. Study results and caveats: HLA effects on TCRB rearrangement stayed unresolved here. Patients with Type 1 diabetes showed moderately but significantly shorter TCRB CDR3s in all four CD4+ subsets.

This sequence originates from a man in his late teens or twenties with type 1 diabetes. Specimen: naive CD4+ T cells from blood.

The CDR3 sequence is CASSPYRAASTDTQYF. In DNA, the CDR3 is TGTGCCAGCAGCCCCTACAGGGCGGCTAGCACAGATACGCAGTATTTT. This rearrangement joins TRBV7-9 to TRBJ2-3; TRBD1 might be the D (6 bases). The CDR3 sequence is 16 residues long. Deletions cut 5 bases from V and 0 bases from J, with 15 bases between. Germline V gives CDR1 SEHNR, CDR2 FQNEAQ (reference sequence).